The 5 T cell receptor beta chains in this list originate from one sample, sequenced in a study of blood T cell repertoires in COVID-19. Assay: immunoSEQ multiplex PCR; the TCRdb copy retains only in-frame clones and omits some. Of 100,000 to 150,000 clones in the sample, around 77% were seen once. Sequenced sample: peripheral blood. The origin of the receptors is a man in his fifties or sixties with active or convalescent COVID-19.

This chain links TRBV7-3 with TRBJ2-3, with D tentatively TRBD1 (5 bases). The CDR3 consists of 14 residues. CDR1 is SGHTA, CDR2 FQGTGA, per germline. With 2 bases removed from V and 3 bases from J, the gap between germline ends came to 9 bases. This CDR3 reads CASSLGAGTDTQYF. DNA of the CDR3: TGTGCCAGCAGCTTAGGGGCCGGGACAGATACGCAGTATTTT.

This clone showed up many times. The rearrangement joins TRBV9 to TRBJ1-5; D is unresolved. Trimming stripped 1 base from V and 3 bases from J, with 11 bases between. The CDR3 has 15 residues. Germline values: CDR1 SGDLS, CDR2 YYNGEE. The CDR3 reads CASSVSGESNQPQHF. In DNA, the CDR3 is TGTGCCAGCAGCGTATCGGGAGAGTCCAATCAGCCCCAGCATTTT.

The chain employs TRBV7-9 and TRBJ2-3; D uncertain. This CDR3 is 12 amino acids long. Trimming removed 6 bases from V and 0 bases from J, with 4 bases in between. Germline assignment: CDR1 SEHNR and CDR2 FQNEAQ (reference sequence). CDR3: CASSPSTDTQYF. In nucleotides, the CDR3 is TGTGCCAGCAGTCCTAGCACAGATACGCAGTATTTT.

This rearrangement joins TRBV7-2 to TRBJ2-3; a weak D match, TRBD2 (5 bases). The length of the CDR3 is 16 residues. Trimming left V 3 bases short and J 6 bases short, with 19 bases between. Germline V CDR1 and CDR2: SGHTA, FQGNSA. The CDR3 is CASSFRSAGRSDTQYF. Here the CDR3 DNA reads TGTGCCAGCAGCTTCCGGAGCGCGGGCCGCTCCGATACGCAGTATTTT.

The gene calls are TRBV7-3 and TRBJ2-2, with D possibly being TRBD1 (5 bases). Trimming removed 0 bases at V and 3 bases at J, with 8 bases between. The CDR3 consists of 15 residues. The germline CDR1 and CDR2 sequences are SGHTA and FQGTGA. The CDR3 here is CASSLTGRHTGELFF. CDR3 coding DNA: TGTGCCAGCAGCTTAACGGGGCGTCACACCGGGGAGCTGTTTTTT.